The clone carrying this T cell receptor beta chain showed up just a few times. Its target is unknown. These data are taken from a study of T-cell reconstitution after alpha-beta-depleted transplantation in children. Study-wide results and limits: Two months or so post-transplant, alpha-beta T cells reportedly derived from several hundred expanded graft clones.

A library of TCRbeta sequences, prepared with unique molecular identifiers, was generated. TCRdb fed the PCR reads into MiXCR, producing one record per CDR3 protein. The sample consists of approximately 240,000 distinct CDR3 sequences, around 9.9% of them appearing once. The CDR3 runs to 14 residues. The J segment lost 3 bases and the V segment lost 8 bases, leaving 10 bases of the junction unmatched. CDR1 and CDR2 (germline): MDHEN, SYDVKM. The sample consisted of PBMCs, taken before TCRalphabeta/CD19-depleted stem cell transplant. The TCR comes from a child younger than two with acute myeloid leukemia, due to receive a stem cell transplant. The V gene is TRBV28, the J gene TRBJ2-7; TRBD2 aligns across 7 bases. CDR3 in DNA: TGTGCCAGCGGGGAGGGTACGACTCTCTACGAGCAGTACTTC. This translates into CASGEGTTLYEQYF.